Listed here are 5 T cell receptor beta chains from one sample, sequenced in a study of cytomegalovirus exposure and HLA in healthy donors. The primer mix had 60 Vbeta and 13 Jbeta primers. The assay was immunoSEQ multiplex PCR, and TCRdb's table has in-frame clones only and misses some. The sample carries approximately 95,000 clones, 78% recorded once. The sequenced material came from PBMCs. These receptors originate from a woman in her forties in good health and CMV-seropositive.

V usage is TRBV6-1 and J usage is TRBJ2-6; 7 positions match TRBD1. This CDR3 is 14 amino acids long. Unmatched junction bases numbered 8, after V lost 11 bases and J lost 4 bases. Germline values: CDR1 MNHNS, CDR2 SASEGT. CDR3: CASRTGSGANVLTF. The DNA for the CDR3 is TGTGCCTCACGGACAGGCTCCGGGGCCAACGTCCTGACTTTC.

The chain recombines TRBV7-2 with TRBJ2-1, with 8 bases that match TRBD1. The CDR3 runs to 15 residues. Germline V lookup: CDR1 SGHTA, CDR2 FQGNSA. The V and J ends lost 4 bases and 6 bases, in that order; junction bases with no gene match: 8. CDR3 sequence (DNA): TGTGCCAGCAGCTCGGACAGGGTGGAAATCAATGAGCAGTTCTTC. Protein sequence: CASSSDRVEINEQFF.

The chain's CDR3 is CASSTRDSYLSNQPQHF. The CDR3 DNA sequence: TGTGCCAGTAGTACCCGGGACAGTTACCTTAGCAATCAGCCCCAGCATTTT. The chain combines TRBV19 with TRBJ1-5, with TRBD1 matching over 7 bases. J was trimmed by 0 bases and V by 4 bases; bases with no gene match: 9. This CDR3 comprises 17 residues. Germline V gives CDR1 LNHDA, CDR2 SQIVND (reference sequence).

The chain links TRBV11-3 to TRBJ2-5, with 8 bases matching TRBD2. Unmatched junction bases numbered 2, after V lost 3 bases and J lost 5 bases. Germline assignment: CDR1 SGHNT and CDR2 YENEEA. There are 13 residues in the CDR3. The CDR3 sequence: CASSFPGGETQYF. The CDR3 nucleotides read TGTGCCAGCAGCTTCCCGGGAGGGGAGACCCAGTACTTC.

This clone has only a few counts. This rearrangement joins TRBV6-1 to TRBJ2-2, with D possibly TRBD2 on 5 matching bases. From germline, CDR1 is MNHNS and CDR2 SASEGT. The CDR3 loop spans 13 amino acids. V gave up 7 bases and J gave up 5 bases, with 11 bases separating them. The CDR3 nucleotides read TGTGCCAGCACGAGGGTTTCGACCGGGGAGCTGTTTTTT. This encodes CASTRVSTGELFF.